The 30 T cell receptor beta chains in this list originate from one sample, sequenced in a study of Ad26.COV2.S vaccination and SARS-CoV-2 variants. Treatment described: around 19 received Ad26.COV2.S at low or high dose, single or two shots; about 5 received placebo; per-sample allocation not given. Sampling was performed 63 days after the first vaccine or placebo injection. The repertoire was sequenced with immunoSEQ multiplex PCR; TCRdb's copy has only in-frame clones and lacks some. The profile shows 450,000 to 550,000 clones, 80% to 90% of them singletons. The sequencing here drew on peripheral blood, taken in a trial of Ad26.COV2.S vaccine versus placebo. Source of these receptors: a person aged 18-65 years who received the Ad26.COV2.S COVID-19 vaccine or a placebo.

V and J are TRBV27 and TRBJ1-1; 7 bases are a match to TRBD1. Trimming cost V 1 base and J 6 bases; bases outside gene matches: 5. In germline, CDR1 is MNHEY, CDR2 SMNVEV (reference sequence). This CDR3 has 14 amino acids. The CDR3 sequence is CASSLWGQLSEAFF. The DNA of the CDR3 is TGTGCCAGCAGTTTATGGGGACAGCTCTCTGAAGCTTTCTTT.

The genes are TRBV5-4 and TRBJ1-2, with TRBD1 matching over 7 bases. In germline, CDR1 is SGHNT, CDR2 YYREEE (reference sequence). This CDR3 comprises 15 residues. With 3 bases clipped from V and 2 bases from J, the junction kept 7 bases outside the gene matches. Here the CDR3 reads CASSSPIQGNYGYTF. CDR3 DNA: TGTGCCAGCAGCTCACCGATACAGGGGAACTATGGCTACACCTTC.

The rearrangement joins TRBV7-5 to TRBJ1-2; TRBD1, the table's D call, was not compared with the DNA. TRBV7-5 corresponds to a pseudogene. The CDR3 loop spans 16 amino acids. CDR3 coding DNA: TGTGCCAGAAGGATAGAGCCTCGGAAAGGGGTCCATGGCTACACCTTC. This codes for CARRIEPRKGVHGYTF.

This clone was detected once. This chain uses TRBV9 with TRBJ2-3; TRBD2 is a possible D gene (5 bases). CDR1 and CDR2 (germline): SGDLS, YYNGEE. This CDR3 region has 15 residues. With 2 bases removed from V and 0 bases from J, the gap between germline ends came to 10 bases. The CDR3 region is CASSVGVTSTDTQYF. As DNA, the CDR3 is TGTGCCAGCAGCGTCGGGGTCACGAGCACAGATACGCAGTATTTT.

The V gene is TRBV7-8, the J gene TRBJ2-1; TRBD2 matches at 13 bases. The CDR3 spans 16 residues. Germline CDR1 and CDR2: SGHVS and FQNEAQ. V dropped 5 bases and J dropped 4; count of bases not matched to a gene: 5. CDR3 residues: CASSTGLAGVYNEQFF. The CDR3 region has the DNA TGTGCCAGCAGCACCGGACTAGCGGGAGTGTACAATGAGCAGTTCTTC.

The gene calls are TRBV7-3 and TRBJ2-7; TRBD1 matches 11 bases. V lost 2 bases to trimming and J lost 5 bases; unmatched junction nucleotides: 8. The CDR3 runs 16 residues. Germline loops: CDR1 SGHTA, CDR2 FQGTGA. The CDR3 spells CASSLLPGQGADEQYF. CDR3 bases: TGTGCCAGCAGCTTACTCCCCGGACAGGGGGCTGACGAGCAGTACTTC.

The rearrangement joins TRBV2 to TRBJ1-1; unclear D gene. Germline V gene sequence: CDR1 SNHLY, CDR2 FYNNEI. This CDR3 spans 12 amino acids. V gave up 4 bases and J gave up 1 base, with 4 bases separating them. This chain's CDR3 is CASSGTNTEAFF. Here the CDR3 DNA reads TGTGCCAGCAGTGGGACGAACACTGAAGCTTTCTTT.

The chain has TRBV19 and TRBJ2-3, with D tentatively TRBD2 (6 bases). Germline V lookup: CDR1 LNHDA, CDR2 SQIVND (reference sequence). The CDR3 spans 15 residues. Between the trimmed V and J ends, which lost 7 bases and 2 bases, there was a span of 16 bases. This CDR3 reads CASTRRGADTDTQYF. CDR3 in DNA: TGTGCCAGTACGCGGAGGGGTGCAGACACAGATACGCAGTATTTT.

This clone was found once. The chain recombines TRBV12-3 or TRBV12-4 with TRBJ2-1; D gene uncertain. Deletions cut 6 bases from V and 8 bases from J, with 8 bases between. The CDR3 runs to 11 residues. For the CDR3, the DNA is TGTGCCAGCAGGAAAGAGTATGAGCAGTTCTTC. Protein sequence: CASRKEYEQFF.

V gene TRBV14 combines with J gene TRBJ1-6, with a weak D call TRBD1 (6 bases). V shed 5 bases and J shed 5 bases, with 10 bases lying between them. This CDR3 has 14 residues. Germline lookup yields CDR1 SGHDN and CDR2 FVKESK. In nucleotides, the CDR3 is TGTGCCAGCAGCACAGGGTACCATAATTCACCCCTCCACTTT. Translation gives CASSTGYHNSPLHF.

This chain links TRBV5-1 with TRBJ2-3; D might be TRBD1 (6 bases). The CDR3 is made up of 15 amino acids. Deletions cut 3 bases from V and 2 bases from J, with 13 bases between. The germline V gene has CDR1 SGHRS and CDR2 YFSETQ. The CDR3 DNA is TGCGCCAGCAGCTCCTACGGACAGAACACAGATACGCAGTATTTT. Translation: CASSSYGQNTDTQYF.

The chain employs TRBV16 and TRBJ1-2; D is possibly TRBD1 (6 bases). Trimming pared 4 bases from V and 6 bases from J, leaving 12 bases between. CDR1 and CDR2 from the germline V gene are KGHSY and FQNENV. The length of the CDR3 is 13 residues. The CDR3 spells CASSPTGLDGYTF. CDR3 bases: TGTGCCAGCAGCCCCACAGGGTTGGATGGCTACACCTTC.

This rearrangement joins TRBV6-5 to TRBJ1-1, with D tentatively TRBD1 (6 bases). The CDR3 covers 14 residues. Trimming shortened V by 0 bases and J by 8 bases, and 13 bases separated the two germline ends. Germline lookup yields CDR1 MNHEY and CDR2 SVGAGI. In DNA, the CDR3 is TGTGCCAGCAGTTACTCTTCCAGGGGACTCGAAGCTTTCTTT. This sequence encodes CASSYSSRGLEAFF.

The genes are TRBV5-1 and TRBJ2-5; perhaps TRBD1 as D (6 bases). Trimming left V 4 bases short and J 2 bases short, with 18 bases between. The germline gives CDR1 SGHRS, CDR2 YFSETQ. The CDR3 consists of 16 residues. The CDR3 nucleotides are TGCGCCAGCAGCCCCACACCGGGACAAATACAAGAGACCCAGTACTTC. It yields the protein CASSPTPGQIQETQYF.

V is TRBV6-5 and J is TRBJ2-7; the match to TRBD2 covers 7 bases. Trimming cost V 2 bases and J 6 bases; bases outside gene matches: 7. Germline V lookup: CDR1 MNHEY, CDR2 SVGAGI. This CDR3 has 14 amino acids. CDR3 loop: CASSYGGGRGEQYF. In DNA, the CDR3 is TGTGCCAGCAGTTACGGCGGGGGTCGGGGCGAGCAGTACTTC.

CDR3 region: CASSLGYSEQETQYF. CDR3 nucleotide sequence: TGCGCCAGCAGCTTGGGTTACAGCGAACAAGAGACCCAGTACTTC. V usage is TRBV5-1 and J usage is TRBJ2-5; no clear D gene. This CDR3 comprises 15 residues. V shed 0 bases and J shed 2 bases, with 11 bases lying between them. Germline CDR1 reads SGHRS; CDR2 reads YFSETQ.

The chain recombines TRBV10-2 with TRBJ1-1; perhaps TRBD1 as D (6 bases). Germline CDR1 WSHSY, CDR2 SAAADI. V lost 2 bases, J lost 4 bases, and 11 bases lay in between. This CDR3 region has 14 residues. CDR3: CASSEGGQGTEAFF. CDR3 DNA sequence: TGCGCCAGCAGTGAGGGGGGGCAGGGCACTGAAGCTTTCTTT.

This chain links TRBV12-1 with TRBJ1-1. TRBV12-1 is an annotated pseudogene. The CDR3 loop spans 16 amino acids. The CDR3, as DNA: TGTGCCAGCAGCTTTGCGCGAGGGGAGGCAAAGACTGAAGCTTTCTTT. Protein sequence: CASSFARGEAKTEAFF.

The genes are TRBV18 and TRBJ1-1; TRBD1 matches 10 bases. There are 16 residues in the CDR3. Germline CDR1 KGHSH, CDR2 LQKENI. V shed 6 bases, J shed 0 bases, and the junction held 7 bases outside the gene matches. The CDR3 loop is CASSHGTGAMNTEAFF. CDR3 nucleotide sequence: TGTGCCAGCTCCCACGGGACAGGGGCAATGAACACTGAAGCTTTCTTT.

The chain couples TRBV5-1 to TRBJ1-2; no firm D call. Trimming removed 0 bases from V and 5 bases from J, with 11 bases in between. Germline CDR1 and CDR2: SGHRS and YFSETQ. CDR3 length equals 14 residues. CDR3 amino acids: CASSLGLAQYGYTF. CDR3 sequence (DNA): TGCGCCAGCAGCTTGGGGTTGGCTCAATATGGCTACACCTTC.

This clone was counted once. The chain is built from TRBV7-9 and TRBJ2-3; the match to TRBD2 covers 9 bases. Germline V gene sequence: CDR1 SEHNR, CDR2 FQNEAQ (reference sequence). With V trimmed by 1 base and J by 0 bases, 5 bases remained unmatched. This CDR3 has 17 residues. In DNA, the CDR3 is TGTGCCAGCAGCTTAGGAGGACTAGCGACTAGCACAGATACGCAGTATTTT. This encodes CASSLGGLATSTDTQYF. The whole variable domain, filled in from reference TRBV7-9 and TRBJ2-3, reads DTGVSQNPRHKITKRGQNVTFRCDPISEHNRLYWYRQTLGQGPEFLTYFQNEAQLEKSRLLSDRFSAERPKGSFSTLEIQRTEQGDSAMYLCASSLGGLATSTDTQYFGPGTRLTVL.

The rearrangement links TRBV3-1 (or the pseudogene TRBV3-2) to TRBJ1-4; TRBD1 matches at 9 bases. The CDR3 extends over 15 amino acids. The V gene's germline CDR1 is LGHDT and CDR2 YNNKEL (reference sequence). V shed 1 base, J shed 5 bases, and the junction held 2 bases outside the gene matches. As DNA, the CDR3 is TGTGCCAGCAGCCAAGGGACAGGGGAGAATGAAAAACTGTTTTTT. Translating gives CASSQGTGENEKLFF.

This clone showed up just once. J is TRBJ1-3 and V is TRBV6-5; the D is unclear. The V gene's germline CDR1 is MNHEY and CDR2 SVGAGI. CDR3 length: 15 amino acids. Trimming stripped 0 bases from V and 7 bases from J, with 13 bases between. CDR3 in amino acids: CASSYSRWQANTIYF. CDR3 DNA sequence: TGTGCCAGCAGTTACTCGAGGTGGCAGGCGAACACCATATATTTT.

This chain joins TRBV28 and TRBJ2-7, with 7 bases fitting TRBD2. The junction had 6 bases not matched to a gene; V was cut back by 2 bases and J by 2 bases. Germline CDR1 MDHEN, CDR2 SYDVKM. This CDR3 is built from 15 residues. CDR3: CASSLPREATYEQYF. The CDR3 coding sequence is TGTGCCAGCAGTTTACCACGGGAGGCTACCTACGAGCAGTACTTC.

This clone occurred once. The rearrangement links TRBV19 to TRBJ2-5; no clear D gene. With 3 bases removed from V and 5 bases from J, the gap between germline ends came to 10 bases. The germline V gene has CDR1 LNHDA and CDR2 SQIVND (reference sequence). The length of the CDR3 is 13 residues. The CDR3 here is CASSIRVWETQYF. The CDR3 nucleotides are TGTGCCAGTAGTATTAGGGTTTGGGAGACCCAGTACTTC. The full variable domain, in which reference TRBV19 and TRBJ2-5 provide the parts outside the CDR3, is DGGITQSPKYLFRKEGQNVTLSCEQNLNHDAMYWYRQDPGQGLRLIYYSQIVNDFQKGDIAEGYSVSREKKESFPLTVTSAQKNPTAFYLCASSIRVWETQYFGPGTRLLVL.

The CDR3 sequence: CASGLGVGANVLTF. The DNA for the CDR3 is TGTGCCAGCGGGCTAGGGGTTGGGGCCAACGTCCTGACTTTC. The chain has TRBV21-1 and TRBJ2-6; no check of the table's D call, TRBD1, against the DNA was made. TRBV21-1 is flagged as a pseudogene. This CDR3 spans 14 amino acids.

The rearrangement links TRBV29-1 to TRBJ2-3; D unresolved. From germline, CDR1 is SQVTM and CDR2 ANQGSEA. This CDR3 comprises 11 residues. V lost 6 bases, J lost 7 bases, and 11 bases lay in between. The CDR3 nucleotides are TGCAGCGTGAGGTACACTTATACGCAGTATTTT. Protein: CSVRYTYTQYF.

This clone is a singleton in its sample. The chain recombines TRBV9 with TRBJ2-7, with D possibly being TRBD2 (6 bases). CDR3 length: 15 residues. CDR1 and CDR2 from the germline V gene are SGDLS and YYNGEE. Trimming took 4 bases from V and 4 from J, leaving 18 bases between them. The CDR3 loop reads CASSQYGDFGYEQYF. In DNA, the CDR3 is TGTGCCAGCAGCCAATACGGGGACTTCGGATACGAGCAGTACTTC.

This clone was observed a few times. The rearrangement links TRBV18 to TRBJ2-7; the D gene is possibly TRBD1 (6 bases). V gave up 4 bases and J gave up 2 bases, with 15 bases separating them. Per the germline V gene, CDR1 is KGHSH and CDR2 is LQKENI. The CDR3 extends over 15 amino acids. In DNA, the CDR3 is TGTGCCAGCTCACTAAGACAGGTGCCCCCCTACGAGCAGTACTTC. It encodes CASSLRQVPPYEQYF.

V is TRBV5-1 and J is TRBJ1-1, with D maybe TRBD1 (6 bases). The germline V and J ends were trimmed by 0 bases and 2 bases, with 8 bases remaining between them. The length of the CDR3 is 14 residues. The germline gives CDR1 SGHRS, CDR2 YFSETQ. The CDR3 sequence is CASSLEGGNTEAFF. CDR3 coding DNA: TGCGCCAGCAGCTTGGAAGGGGGTAACACTGAAGCTTTCTTT.